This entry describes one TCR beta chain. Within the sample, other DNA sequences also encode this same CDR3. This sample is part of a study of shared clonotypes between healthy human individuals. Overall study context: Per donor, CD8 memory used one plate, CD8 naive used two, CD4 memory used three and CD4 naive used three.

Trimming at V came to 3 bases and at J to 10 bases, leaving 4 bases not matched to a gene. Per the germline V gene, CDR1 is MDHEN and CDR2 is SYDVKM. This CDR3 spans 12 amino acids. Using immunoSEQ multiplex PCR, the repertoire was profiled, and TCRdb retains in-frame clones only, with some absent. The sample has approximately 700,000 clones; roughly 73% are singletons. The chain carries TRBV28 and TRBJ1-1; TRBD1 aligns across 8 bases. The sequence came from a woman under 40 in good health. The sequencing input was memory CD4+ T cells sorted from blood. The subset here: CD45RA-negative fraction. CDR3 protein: CASSFSDRGAFF. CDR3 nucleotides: TGTGCCAGCAGTTTCTCCGACAGGGGAGCTTTCTTT.